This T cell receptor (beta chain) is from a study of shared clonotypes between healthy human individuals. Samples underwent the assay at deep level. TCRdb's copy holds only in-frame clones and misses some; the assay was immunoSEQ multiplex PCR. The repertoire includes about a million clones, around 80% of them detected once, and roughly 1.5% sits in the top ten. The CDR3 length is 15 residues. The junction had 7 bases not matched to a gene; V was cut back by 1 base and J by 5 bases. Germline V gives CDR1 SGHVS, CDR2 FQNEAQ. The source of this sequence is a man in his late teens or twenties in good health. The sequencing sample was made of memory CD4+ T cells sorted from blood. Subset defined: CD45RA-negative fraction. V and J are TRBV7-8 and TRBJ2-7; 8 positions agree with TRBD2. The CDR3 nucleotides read TGTGCCAGCAGCTTAGTTTCCCTAGCGGGCAACGAGCAGTACTTC. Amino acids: CASSLVSLAGNEQYF.